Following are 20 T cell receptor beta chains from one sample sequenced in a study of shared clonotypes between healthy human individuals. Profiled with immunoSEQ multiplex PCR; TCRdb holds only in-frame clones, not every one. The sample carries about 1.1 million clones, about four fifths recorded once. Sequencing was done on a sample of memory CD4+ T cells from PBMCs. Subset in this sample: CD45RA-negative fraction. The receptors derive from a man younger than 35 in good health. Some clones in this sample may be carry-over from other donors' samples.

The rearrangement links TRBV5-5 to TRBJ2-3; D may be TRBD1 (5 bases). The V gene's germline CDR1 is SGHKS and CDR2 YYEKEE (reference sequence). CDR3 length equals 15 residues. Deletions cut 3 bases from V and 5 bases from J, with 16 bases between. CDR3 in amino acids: CASSSGANAGDTQYF. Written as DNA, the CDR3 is TGTGCCAGCAGCTCTGGGGCTAATGCCGGAGATACGCAGTATTTT.

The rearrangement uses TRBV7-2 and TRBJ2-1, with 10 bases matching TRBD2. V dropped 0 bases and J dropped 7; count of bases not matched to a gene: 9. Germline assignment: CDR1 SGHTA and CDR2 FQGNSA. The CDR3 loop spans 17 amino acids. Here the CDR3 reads CASSLAFSSGSLNEQFF. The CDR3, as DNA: TGTGCCAGCAGCTTAGCTTTCTCTAGCGGGAGTCTGAATGAGCAGTTCTTC.

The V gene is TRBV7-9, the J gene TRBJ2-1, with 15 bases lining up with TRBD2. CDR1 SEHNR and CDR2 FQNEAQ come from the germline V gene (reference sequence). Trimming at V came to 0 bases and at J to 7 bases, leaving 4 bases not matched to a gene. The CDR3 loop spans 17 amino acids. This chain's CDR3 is CASSLAGGTSGRNEQFF. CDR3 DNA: TGTGCCAGCAGCTTAGCGGGAGGGACTAGCGGGAGGAATGAGCAGTTCTTC.

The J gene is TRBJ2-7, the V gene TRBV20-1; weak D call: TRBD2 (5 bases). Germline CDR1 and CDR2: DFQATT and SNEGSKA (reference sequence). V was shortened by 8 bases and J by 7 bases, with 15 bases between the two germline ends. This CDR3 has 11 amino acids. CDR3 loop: CSTETRGEQYF. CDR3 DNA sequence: TGCAGTACCGAGACCCGCGGGGAGCAGTACTTC.

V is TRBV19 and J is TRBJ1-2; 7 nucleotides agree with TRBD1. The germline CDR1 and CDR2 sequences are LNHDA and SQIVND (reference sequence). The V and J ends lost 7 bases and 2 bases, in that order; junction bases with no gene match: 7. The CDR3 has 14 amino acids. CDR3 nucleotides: TGTGCCAGTACCTTTCAGACAGGGAACTATGGCTACACCTTC. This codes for CASTFQTGNYGYTF.

Here the CDR3 DNA reads TGTGCCAGCAGCGTTCAGCTAGCGGGAGTCTCAGATACGCAGTATTTT. Amino acid sequence: CASSVQLAGVSDTQYF. V is TRBV9 and J is TRBJ2-3, with TRBD2 matching 10 bases. The V segment lost 2 bases and the J segment 4 bases; nucleotides outside the gene matches: 7. The CDR3 spans 16 residues. Germline-derived CDR1 and CDR2 are SGDLS and YYNGEE.

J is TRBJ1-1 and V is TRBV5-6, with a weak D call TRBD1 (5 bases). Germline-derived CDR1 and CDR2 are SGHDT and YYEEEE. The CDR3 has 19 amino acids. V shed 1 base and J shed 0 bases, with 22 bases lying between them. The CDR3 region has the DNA TGTGCCAGCAGCTTGACTGTCTCATGGTCCGGGACCATGAACACTGAAGCTTTCTTT. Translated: CASSLTVSWSGTMNTEAFF.

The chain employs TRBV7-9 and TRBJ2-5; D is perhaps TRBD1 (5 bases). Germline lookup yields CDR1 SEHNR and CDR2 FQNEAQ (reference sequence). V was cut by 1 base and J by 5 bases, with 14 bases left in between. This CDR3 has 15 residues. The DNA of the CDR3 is TGTGCCAGCAGCTTAGTCCGCAGGGCCGGGGAGACCCAGTACTTC. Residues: CASSLVRRAGETQYF.

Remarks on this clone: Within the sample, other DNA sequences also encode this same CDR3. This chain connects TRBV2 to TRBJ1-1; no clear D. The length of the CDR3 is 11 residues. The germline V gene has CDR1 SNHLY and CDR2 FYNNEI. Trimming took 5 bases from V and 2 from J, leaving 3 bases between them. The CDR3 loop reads CASSLNTEAFF. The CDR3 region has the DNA TGTGCCAGCAGTTTAAACACTGAAGCTTTCTTT.

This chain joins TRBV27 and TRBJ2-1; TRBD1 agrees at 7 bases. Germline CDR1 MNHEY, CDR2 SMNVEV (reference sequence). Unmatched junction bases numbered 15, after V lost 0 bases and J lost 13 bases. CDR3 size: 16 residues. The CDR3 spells CASSLSRSRQGNSQFF. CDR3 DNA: TGTGCCAGCAGTTTATCGAGGTCCCGACAGGGTAATAGTCAGTTCTTC.

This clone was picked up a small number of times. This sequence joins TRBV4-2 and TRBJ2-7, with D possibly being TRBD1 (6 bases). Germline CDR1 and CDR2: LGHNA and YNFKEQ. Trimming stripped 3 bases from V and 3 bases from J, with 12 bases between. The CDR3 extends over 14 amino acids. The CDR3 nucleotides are TGTGCCAGCAGCCAGGCATGGACAGACTACGAGCAGTACTTC. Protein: CASSQAWTDYEQYF.

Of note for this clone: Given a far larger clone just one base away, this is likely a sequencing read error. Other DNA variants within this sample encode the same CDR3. The CDR3 reads CASSGYQETQYF. In DNA, the CDR3 is TGTGCCAGCAGCGGGTACCAAGAGACCCAGTACTTC. This chain uses TRBV28 with TRBJ2-5; the D is unclear. The CDR3 covers 12 residues. Trimming stripped 6 bases from V and 0 bases from J, with 5 bases between. Germline V gene data show CDR1 as MDHEN and CDR2 as SYDVKM.

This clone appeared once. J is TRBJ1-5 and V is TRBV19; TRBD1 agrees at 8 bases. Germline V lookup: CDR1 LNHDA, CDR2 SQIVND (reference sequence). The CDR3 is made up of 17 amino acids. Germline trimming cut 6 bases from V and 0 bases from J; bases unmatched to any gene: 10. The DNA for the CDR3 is TGTGCCAGTAGAGGGGCAGGGGGCGCGGGTAGCAATCAGCCCCAGCATTTT. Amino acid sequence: CASRGAGGAGSNQPQHF. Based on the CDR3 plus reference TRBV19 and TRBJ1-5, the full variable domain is DGGITQSPKYLFRKEGQNVTLSCEQNLNHDAMYWYRQDPGQGLRLIYYSQIVNDFQKGDIAEGYSVSREKKESFPLTVTSAQKNPTAFYLCASRGAGGAGSNQPQHFGDGTRLSIL.

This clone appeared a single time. The CDR3 DNA is TGTGCCAGCAGCGAGAACACCGGGGAGCTGTTTTTT. This gives the protein CASSENTGELFF. The chain has TRBV11-3 and TRBJ2-2; D not certain. The ends were cut back, 5 bases at V and 1 base at J, with 2 bases in the middle. Germline assignment: CDR1 SGHNT and CDR2 YENEEA. This CDR3 spans 12 amino acids.

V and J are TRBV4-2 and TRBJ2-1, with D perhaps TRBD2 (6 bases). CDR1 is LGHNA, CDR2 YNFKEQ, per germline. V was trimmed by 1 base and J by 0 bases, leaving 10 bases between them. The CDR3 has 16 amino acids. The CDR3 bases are TGTGCCAGCAGCCAAGGGGAAGCGGGCTCCTACAATGAGCAGTTCTTC. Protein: CASSQGEAGSYNEQFF.

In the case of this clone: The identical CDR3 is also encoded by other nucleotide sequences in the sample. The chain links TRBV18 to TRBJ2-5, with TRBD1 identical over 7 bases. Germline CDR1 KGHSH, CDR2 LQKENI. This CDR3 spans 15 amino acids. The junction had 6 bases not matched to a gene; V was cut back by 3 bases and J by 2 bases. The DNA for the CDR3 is TGTGCCAGCTCACCCAGACAGGGTCGGCAAGAGACCCAGTACTTC. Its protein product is CASSPRQGRQETQYF.

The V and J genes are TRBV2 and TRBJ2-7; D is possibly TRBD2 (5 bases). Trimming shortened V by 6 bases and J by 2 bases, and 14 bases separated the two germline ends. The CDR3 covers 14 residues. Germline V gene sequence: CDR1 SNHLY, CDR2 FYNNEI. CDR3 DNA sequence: TGTGCCAGCAGCCAACTAGTTGGGGCCTACGAGCAGTACTTC. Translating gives CASSQLVGAYEQYF.

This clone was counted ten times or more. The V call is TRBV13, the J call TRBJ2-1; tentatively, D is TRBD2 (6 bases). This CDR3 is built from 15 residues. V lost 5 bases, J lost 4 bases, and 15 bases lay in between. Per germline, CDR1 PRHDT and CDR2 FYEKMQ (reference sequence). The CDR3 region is CASSRAGLTYNEQFF. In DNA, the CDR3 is TGTGCCAGCAGCCGCGCGGGACTCACTTACAATGAGCAGTTCTTC.

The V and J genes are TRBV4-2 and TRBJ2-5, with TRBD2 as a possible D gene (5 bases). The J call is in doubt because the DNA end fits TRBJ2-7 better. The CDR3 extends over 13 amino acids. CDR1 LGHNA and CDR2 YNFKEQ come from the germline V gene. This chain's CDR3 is CASSPLGSHEQYF. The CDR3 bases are TGTGCCAGCAGCCCTCTGGGGAGCCACGAGCAGTACTTC.

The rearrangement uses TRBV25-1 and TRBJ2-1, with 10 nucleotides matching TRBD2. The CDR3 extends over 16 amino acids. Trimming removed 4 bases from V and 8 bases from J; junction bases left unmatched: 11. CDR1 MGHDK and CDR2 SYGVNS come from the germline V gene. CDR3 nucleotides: TGTGCCAGCAGTGCTTACCTAGCGGGAGTAAGGGATGAGCAGTTCTTC. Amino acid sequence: CASSAYLAGVRDEQFF.